Detailed here is one T cell receptor (beta chain). Antigen specificity is unknown. This PCR relied on a set of 60 Vbeta primers and 13 Jbeta primers. The data were produced by immunoSEQ multiplex PCR, yet TCRdb's version contains in-frame clones alone and is incomplete. This table has 80,000 to 100,000 clones, about four fifths appearing once. The entry originates in a study of cytomegalovirus exposure and HLA in healthy donors. Findings and caveats of the study: Immune exposure data for these donors was limited to CMV serostatus. The analysis excluded some indistinguishable V segments, including TRBV6-2 and TRBV6-3.

Germline assignment: CDR1 MNHNY and CDR2 SVGAGI (reference sequence). Trimming took 4 bases from V and 3 from J, leaving 9 bases between them. CDR3 length: 13 residues. The TCR was taken from a man aged 35 to 55 in good health and CMV-seropositive. The V call is TRBV6-6, the J call TRBJ1-1, with D hard to call. Material for sequencing was PBMCs. CDR3 residues: CASSFAGYTEAFF. The CDR3 nucleotides read TGTGCCAGCAGTTTCGCCGGTTACACTGAAGCTTTCTTT.